This TCR beta chain was recovered during a study of T cell changes during pregnancy in multiple sclerosis. Sequencing used immunoSEQ multiplex PCR; TCRdb keeps in-frame clones, though not all of them. The repertoire holds about 92,000 clones, 80% to 95% seen once, with 2.6% in the top ten. CDR1 and CDR2 (germline): SGHRS, YFSETQ. V trimming: 1 base; J trimming: 2 bases; junction bases outside the gene matches: 5. The CDR3 spans 15 residues. V gene TRBV5-1 combines with J gene TRBJ2-7; 8 bases fit TRBD1. The TCR sequence derives from a female donor with multiple sclerosis, enrolled in a pregnancy study. Sequenced material: peripheral blood, taken in the first trimester of pregnancy. As DNA, the CDR3 is TGCGCCAGCAGCTTGCTCGGGACAGGCCCCTACGAGCAGTACTTC. It yields the protein CASSLLGTGPYEQYF. Full variable domain (outside the CDR3, taken from reference TRBV5-1 and TRBJ2-7): KAGVTQTPRYLIKTRGQQVTLSCSPISGHRSVSWYQQTPGQGLQFLFEYFSETQRNKGNFPGRFSGRQFSNSRSEMNVSTLELGDSALYLCASSLLGTGPYEQYFGPGTRLTVT.